This is a list of T cell receptor beta chains from one sample in a study of blood T cell repertoires in COVID-19. Some clones are missing from TCRdb's copy, which holds only in-frame ones; the method was immunoSEQ multiplex PCR. The table records 150,000 to 200,000 clones, roughly 86% of them present only once. The specimen sequenced was peripheral blood. These receptors came from a man aged 40-50 years with active or convalescent COVID-19. CDR3s include the opening cysteine and the closing phenylalanine or tryptophan. A D gene is named only where the DNA matches it firmly. Size values are once, few and many counts, or a class for expanded clones, and some rows have none.

>TRBJ2-1|NA|TRBD2|TRBV27
CASSSPGTSGGRNEQFF
TGTGCCAGCAGTTCCCCCGGGACTAGCGGGGGGCGCAATGAGCAGTTCTTC
>TRBJ1-2|NA|NA|TRBV6-2/TRBV6-3
CASSYPQGIAGYTF
TGTGCCAGCAGTTACCCCCAGGGTATTGCTGGCTACACCTTC
>TRBJ2-7|NA|TRBD2|TRBV11-2
CASSLRGGGVGYEQYF
TGTGCCAGCAGCTTAAGAGGCGGGGGGGTTGGCTACGAGCAGTACTTC
>TRBJ1-1|NA|NA|TRBV9
CASSVGGPSNTEAFF
TGTGCCAGCAGCGTAGGCGGGCCTTCGAACACTGAAGCTTTCTTT
>TRBJ1-5|NA|TRBD1|TRBV5-4
CASSLSPSTGESNQPQHF
TGTGCCAGCAGCTTGAGCCCCTCGACAGGGGAAAGCAATCAGCCCCAGCATTTT
>TRBJ1-6|NA|NA|TRBV2
CASSGQTRNSPLHF
TGTGCCAGCAGTGGGCAGACTCGAAATTCACCCCTCCACTTT
>TRBJ1-2|NA|NA|TRBV6-5
CASSWSTGPNYGYTF
TGTGCCAGCAGTTGGTCCACAGGGCCTAACTATGGCTACACCTTC
>TRBJ2-3|NA|NA|TRBV10-2
CASRDRNTDTQYF
TGCGCCAGCAGGGACAGAAACACAGATACGCAGTATTTT
>TRBJ2-1|once|NA|TRBV30
CAWSPQGNEQFF
TGTGCCTGGAGTCCTCAGGGTAATGAGCAGTTCTTC
>TRBJ1-6|NA|NA|TRBV6-1
CASSEAKGGSYNSPLHF
TGTGCCAGCAGTGAAGCTAAGGGAGGTTCCTATAATTCACCCCTCCACTTT
>TRBJ1-1|few|NA|TRBV28
CASNPGQLNTEAFF
TGTGCCAGCAATCCCGGACAGCTGAACACTGAAGCTTTCTTT
>TRBJ2-1|NA|TRBD2|TRBV9
CASSVTGLAWNEQFF
TGTGCCAGCAGCGTAACCGGACTAGCGTGGAATGAGCAGTTCTTC
>TRBJ2-7|NA|TRBD2|TRBV18
CASSPGLTKSYEQYF
TGTGCCAGCTCACCGGGACTAACGAAATCCTACGAGCAGTACTTC
>TRBJ1-5|NA|TRBD1|TRBV30
CAWSPTGQGHQPQHF
TGTGCCTGGAGTCCTACCGGACAGGGGCATCAGCCCCAGCATTTT
>TRBJ1-2|NA|NA|TRBV5-4
CASSVDRAGAGQGYTF
TGTGCCAGCAGCGTCGACCGGGCAGGGGCGGGTCAGGGCTACACCTTC
>TRBJ1-1|NA|TRBD1|TRBV19
CASSPGQGAGRSEAFF
TGTGCCAGTAGTCCCGGACAGGGGGCTGGACGGTCTGAAGCTTTCTTT
>TRBJ1-5|NA|NA|TRBV27
CASSLRDNQPQHF
TGTGCCAGCAGTTTACGAGACAATCAGCCCCAGCATTTT
>TRBJ1-3|NA|NA|TRBV3-1/TRBV3-2
CASSQSTGQISGNTIYF
TGTGCCAGCAGCCAGTCTACGGGACAAATATCTGGAAACACCATATATTTT
>TRBJ2-6|NA|TRBD1|TRBV28
CASRPQGYGANVLTF
TGTGCCAGCAGGCCACAGGGGTATGGGGCCAACGTCCTGACTTTC
>TRBJ1-5|NA|NA|TRBV6-5
CASSLKGGNQPQHF
TGTGCCAGCAGTCTTAAGGGGGGGAATCAGCCCCAGCATTTT
>TRBJ2-1|NA|TRBD2|TRBV3-1/TRBV3-2
CASSQTSSSGVTYNEQFF
TGTGCCAGCAGCCAAACTTCGTCTAGCGGGGTTACCTACAATGAGCAGTTCTTC
>TRBJ1-1|NA|NA|TRBV11-3
CASSLRGGTEAFF
TGTGCCAGCAGCCTTCGGGGGGGCACTGAAGCTTTCTTT
>TRBJ2-5|NA|NA|TRBV7-9
CASSFSQGTAYF
TGTGCCAGCAGCTTCTCCCAGGGGACCGCGTACTTC
>TRBJ2-5|NA|TRBD2|TRBV20-1
CSASSTGGPRETQYF
TGCAGTGCCAGTAGTACGGGGGGGCCGCGAGAGACCCAGTACTTC
>TRBJ2-5|NA|TRBD2|TRBV27
CASSLTSGGIKETQYF
TGTGCCAGCAGTTTGACTAGCGGGGGTATAAAAGAGACCCAGTACTTC
>TRBJ1-6|NA|TRBD1|TRBV4-3
CASSQDQRTGLASPLHF
TGCGCCAGCAGCCAAGATCAAAGGACAGGTTTGGCTTCACCCCTCCACTTT
>TRBJ1-2|NA|TRBD1|TRBV28
CASSQGVEGYTF
TGTGCCAGCAGTCAGGGGGTTGAGGGCTACACCTTC
>TRBJ1-1|NA|TRBD1|TRBV6-5
CASRRDRVTPEAFF
TGTGCCAGCAGAAGGGACAGGGTGACGCCTGAAGCTTTCTTT
>TRBJ1-1|NA|TRBD1|TRBV9
CASSVATGTGGNTEAFF
TGTGCCAGCAGCGTAGCGACCGGGACAGGGGGGAACACTGAAGCTTTCTTT
>TRBJ1-1|NA|TRBD1|TRBV6-5
CATTRRGPLNTEAFF
TGTGCCACCACTCGGAGGGGGCCCTTGAACACTGAAGCTTTCTTT
>TRBJ1-4|NA|TRBD1|TRBV5-6
CASSLDRGKELFF
TGTGCCAGCAGCCTGGACAGGGGGAAGGAACTGTTTTTT
>TRBJ1-2|NA|TRBD1|TRBV2
CASRRDREDGYTF
TGTGCCAGCAGGAGGGACAGGGAGGATGGCTACACCTTC
>TRBJ2-5|NA|NA|TRBV5-1
CASSLAGGTVQETQYF
TGCGCCAGCAGCTTGGCAGGAGGGACAGTCCAAGAGACCCAGTACTTC
>TRBJ1-2|NA|NA|TRBV14
CASSQWTEPNYGYTF
TGTGCCAGCAGCCAATGGACAGAGCCTAACTATGGCTACACCTTC
>TRBJ2-7|NA|TRBD1|TRBV27
CASSLSGQENYEQYF
TGTGCCAGCAGTTTATCGGGACAGGAAAACTACGAGCAGTACTTC
>TRBJ2-1|NA|NA|TRBV5-5
CASSADWLNEQFF
TGTGCCAGCAGCGCTGACTGGTTAAATGAGCAGTTCTTC
>TRBJ1-6|NA|TRBD1|TRBV30
CAWSVQGANNSPLHF
TGTGCCTGGAGTGTACAGGGGGCGAATAATTCACCCCTCCACTTT
>TRBJ2-7|NA|TRBD1|TRBV2
CASSASGRGYEQYF
TGTGCCAGCAGTGCCTCAGGCAGGGGGTACGAGCAGTACTTC
>TRBJ1-1|NA|TRBD1|TRBV27
CASSISPPGQGFEAFF
TGTGCCAGCAGCATATCCCCTCCGGGACAGGGGTTTGAAGCTTTCTTT
>TRBJ1-5|NA|NA|TRBV12-5
CASGLEDTQPQHF
TGTGCTAGTGGTTTGGAAGACACGCAGCCCCAGCATTTT
>TRBJ2-7|NA|NA|TRBV7-2
CASSLVGTPGEQYF
TGTGCCAGCAGCCTAGTGGGGACACCGGGCGAGCAGTACTTC